The rows below give T cell receptor beta chains drawn from one sample of a study of radiotherapy plus CTLA-4 blockade in lung cancer. Measured with immunoSEQ multiplex PCR; TCRdb has only the in-frame clones, and not every one. The data show just under 45,000 clones, 55% to 80% seen once. Sequencing used peripheral blood, obtained from a patient treated with radiotherapy plus ipilimumab. The receptors were sampled from a human donor with non-small cell lung cancer who had a partial response to radiotherapy plus ipilimumab. The CDR3 runs from the conserved cysteine through the conserved F or W. The D gene is left open where the match is weak. Clone size, where shown, is once, few, many, or a class for clones that have expanded.

j_gene | abundance | d_gene | v_gene | CDR3aa | CDR3nt
TRBJ2-6 | few | . | TRBV10-3 | CAISESKGNSPTSGANVLTF | TGTGCCATCAGTGAGTCGAAGGGGAACAGCCCGACCTCTGGGGCCAACGTCCTGACTTTC
TRBJ1-2 | few | TRBD1 | TRBV2 | CASSESEGTVYGYTF | TGTGCCAGCAGTGAATCAGAGGGGACAGTCTATGGCTACACCTTC
TRBJ2-5 | . | . | TRBV7-2 | CASSLRSPETQYF | TGTGCCAGCAGCTTAAGGAGTCCGGAGACCCAGTACTTC
TRBJ2-3 | few | TRBD2 | TRBV10-2 | CASRVAGGADTQYF | TGCGCCAGCAGGGTAGCGGGGGGGGCAGATACGCAGTATTTT
TRBJ1-2 | . | . | TRBV19 | CASSIGAGITF | TGTGCCAGTAGTATAGGGGCAGGAATCACCTTC
TRBJ1-2 | few | TRBD1 | TRBV7-8 | CASSLGQDFGYTF | TGTGCCAGCAGTTTGGGACAGGACTTTGGCTACACCTTC
TRBJ2-3 | . | . | TRBV9 | CASSVVGREVMDTQYF | TGTGCCAGCAGCGTAGTTGGCAGGGAAGTGATGGATACGCAGTATTTT
TRBJ2-7 | many | TRBD1 | TRBV10-1 | CASSDLRDRTYEQYF | TGCGCCAGCAGTGACCTCCGGGACAGAACCTACGAGCAGTACTTC
TRBJ2-7 | . | . | TRBV9 | CASSVAGEQYF | TGTGCCAGCAGCGTAGCCGGCGAGCAGTACTTC
TRBJ2-1 | . | TRBD2 | TRBV5-1 | CASSFTSVSYNEQFF | TGCGCCAGCAGTTTTACTAGCGTCTCCTACAATGAGCAGTTCTTC
TRBJ1-1 | once | . | TRBV6-5 | CASSYPSAREAFF | TGTGCCAGCAGTTACCCGAGCGCAAGAGAAGCTTTCTTT
TRBJ1-4 | . | TRBD1 | TRBV6-6 | CASSNWQGDEKLFF | TGTGCCAGCAGTAACTGGCAGGGGGATGAAAAACTGTTTTTT
TRBJ2-7 | . | TRBD1 | TRBV2 | CASDDGQGTYEQYF | TGTGCCAGCGACGACGGACAGGGGACCTACGAGCAGTACTTC
TRBJ1-5 | few | . | TRBV6-5 | CASSYSENQPQHF | TGTGCCAGCAGTTACTCAGAGAATCAGCCCCAGCATTTT
TRBJ2-7 | . | . | TRBV6-6 | CASSQTTYEQYF | TGTGCCAGCAGTCAAACTACCTACGAGCAGTACTTC
TRBJ1-6 | . | . | TRBV6-6 | CASSYGEAKSPLHF | TGTGCCAGCAGTTACGGGGAGGCAAAATCACCCCTCCACTTT
TRBJ2-3 | . | TRBD2 | TRBV7-2 | CASSSTSGGTDTQYF | TGTGCCAGCAGCTCTACTAGCGGGGGAACAGATACGCAGTATTTT
TRBJ2-1 | . | TRBD2 | TRBV7-9 | CASSFLRTSGRALHEQFF | TGTGCCAGCAGCTTCCTCCGGACTAGCGGGAGGGCCTTGCATGAGCAGTTCTTC
TRBJ2-7 | once | TRBD2 | TRBV2 | CASAAGGYEQYF | TGTGCCAGCGCTGCGGGAGGCTACGAGCAGTACTTC
TRBJ2-1 | . | . | TRBV6-5 | CASRKDSSSYNEQFF | TGTGCCAGCAGGAAGGACTCGAGCTCCTACAATGAGCAGTTCTTC
TRBJ1-2 | . | . | TRBV7-2 | CASSLQGRGYTF | TGTGCCAGCAGCTTACAGGGGCGGGGCTACACCTTC
TRBJ2-1 | . | . | TRBV27 | CASSFGGNNEQFF | TGTGCCAGCAGTTTTGGAGGGAACAATGAGCAGTTCTTC
TRBJ2-4 | . | TRBD2 | TRBV27 | CASSLGLLAGDIQYF | TGTGCCAGCAGTTTAGGGCTCCTAGCGGGGGACATTCAGTACTTC
TRBJ2-4 | . | TRBD1 | TRBV6-1 | CASKEAQGVDIQYF | TGTGCCAGCAAAGAGGCACAGGGGGTGGACATTCAGTACTTC
TRBJ1-6 | . | . | TRBV5-3 | CARSFLQGNYNSPLHF | TGTGCCAGAAGCTTTTTACAGGGAAACTATAATTCACCCCTTCACTTT
TRBJ1-2 | few | . | TRBV29-1 | CSVERRVWGYTF | TGCAGCGTTGAGCGGAGGGTTTGGGGCTACACCTTC
TRBJ2-1 | many | TRBD2 | TRBV6-6 | CASSYESGGRYNEQFF | TGTGCCAGCAGTTACGAAAGCGGGGGCCGTTACAATGAGCAGTTCTTC
TRBJ2-5 | . | TRBD2 | TRBV18 | CASSRSGAQETQYF | TGTGCCAGCTCACGGAGCGGGGCTCAAGAGACCCAGTACTTC
TRBJ2-1 | few | . | TRBV6-5 | CASSYSRAYNEQFF | TGTGCCAGCAGTTATTCCAGGGCATACAATGAGCAGTTCTTC
TRBJ2-7 | . | TRBD2 | TRBV19 | CATSGASREQYF | TGTGCGACTAGCGGGGCCTCGCGGGAGCAGTACTTC
TRBJ2-7 | . | TRBD1 | TRBV6-5 | CASSYSGTGSYEQYF | TGTGCCAGCAGTTACTCGGGGACAGGGAGCTACGAGCAGTACTTC
TRBJ2-5 | . | . | TRBV5-1 | CASSSSGTPVETQYF | TGCGCCAGCAGCTCCTCCGGGACTCCGGTCGAGACCCAGTACTTC
TRBJ1-1 | few | TRBD1 | TRBV5-4 | CASSLHDRGSRTEAFF | TGTGCCAGCAGTTTGCACGACAGGGGGAGTCGAACTGAAGCTTTCTTT
TRBJ1-1 | . | . | TRBV6-5 | CASSYTGTTEAFF | TGTGCCAGCAGTTATACCGGGACAACTGAAGCTTTCTTT